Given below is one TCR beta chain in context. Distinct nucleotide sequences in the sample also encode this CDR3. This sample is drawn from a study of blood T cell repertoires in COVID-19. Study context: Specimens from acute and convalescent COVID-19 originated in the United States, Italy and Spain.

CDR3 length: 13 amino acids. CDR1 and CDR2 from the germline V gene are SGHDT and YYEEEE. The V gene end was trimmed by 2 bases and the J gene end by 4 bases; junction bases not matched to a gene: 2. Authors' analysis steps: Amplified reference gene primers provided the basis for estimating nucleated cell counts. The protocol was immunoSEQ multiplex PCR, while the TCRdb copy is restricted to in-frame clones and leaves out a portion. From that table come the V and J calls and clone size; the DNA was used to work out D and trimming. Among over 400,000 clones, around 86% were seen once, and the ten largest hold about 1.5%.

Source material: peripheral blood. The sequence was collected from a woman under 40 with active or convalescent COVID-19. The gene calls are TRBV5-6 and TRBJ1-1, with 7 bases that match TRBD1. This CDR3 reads CASSLGGSTEAFF. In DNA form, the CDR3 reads TGTGCCAGCAGCTTAGGGGGCTCCACTGAAGCTTTCTTT. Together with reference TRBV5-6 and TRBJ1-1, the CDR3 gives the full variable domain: DAGVTQSPTHLIKTRGQQVTLRCSPKSGHDTVSWYQQALGQGPQFIFQYYEEEERQRGNFPDRFSGHQFPNYSSELNVNALLLGDSALYLCASSLGGSTEAFFGQGTRLTVV.